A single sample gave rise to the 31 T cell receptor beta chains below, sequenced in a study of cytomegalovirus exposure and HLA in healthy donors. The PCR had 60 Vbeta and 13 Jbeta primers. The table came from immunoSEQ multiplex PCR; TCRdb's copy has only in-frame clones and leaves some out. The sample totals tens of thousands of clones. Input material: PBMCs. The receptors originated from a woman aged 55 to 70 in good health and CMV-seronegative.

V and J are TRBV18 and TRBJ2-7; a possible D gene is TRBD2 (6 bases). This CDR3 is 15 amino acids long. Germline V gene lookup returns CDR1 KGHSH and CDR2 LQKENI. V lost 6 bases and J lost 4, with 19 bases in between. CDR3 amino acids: CASSLTEVGGYEQYF. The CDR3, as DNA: TGTGCCAGCTCGCTAACGGAGGTGGGGGGTTACGAGCAGTACTTC.

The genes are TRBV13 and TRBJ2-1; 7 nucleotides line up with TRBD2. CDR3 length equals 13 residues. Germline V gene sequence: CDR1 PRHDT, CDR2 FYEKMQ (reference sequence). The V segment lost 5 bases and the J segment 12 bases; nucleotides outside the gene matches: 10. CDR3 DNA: TGTGCCAGCAGCCCCAACTCGGGGGGAAGGCAGTTCTTC. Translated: CASSPNSGGRQFF.

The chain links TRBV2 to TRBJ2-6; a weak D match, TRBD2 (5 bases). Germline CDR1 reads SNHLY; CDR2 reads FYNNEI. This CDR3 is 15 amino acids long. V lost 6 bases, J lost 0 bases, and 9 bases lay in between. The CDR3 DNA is TGTGCCAGCAGGGCAGGACTCTCTGGGGCCAACGTCCTGACTTTC. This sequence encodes CASRAGLSGANVLTF.

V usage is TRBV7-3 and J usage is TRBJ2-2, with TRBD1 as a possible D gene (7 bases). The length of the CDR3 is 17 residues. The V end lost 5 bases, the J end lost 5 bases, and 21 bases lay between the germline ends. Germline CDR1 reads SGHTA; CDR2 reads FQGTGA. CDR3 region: CASSPSRGTEGTGELFF. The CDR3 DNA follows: TGTGCCAGCAGCCCCTCCAGGGGGACTGAGGGAACCGGGGAGCTGTTTTTT. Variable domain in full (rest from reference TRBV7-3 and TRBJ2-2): GAGVSQTPSNKVTEKGKYVELRCDPISGHTALYWYRQSLGQGPEFLIYFQGTGAADDSGLPNDRFFAVRPEGSVSTLKIQRTERGDSAVYLCASSPSRGTEGTGELFFGEGSRLTVL.

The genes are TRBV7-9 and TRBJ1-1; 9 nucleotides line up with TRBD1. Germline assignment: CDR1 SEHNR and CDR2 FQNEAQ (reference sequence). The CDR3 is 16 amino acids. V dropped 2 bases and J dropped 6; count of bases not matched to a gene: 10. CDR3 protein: CASSLFSGTGYPEAFF. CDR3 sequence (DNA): TGTGCCAGCAGCTTATTCTCCGGGACAGGGTACCCTGAAGCTTTCTTT.

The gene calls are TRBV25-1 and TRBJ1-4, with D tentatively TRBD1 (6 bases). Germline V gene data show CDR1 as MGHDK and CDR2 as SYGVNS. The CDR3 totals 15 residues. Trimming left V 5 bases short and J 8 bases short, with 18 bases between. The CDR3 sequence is CASSFPGELGEKLFF. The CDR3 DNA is TGTGCCAGCAGTTTCCCAGGGGAGCTTGGGGAAAAACTGTTTTTT. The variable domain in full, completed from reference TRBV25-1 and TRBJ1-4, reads EADIYQTPRYLVIGTGKKITLECSQTMGHDKMYWYQQDPGMELHLIHYSYGVNSTEKGDLSSESTVSRIRTEHFPLTLESARPSHTSQYLCASSFPGELGEKLFFGSGTQLSVL.

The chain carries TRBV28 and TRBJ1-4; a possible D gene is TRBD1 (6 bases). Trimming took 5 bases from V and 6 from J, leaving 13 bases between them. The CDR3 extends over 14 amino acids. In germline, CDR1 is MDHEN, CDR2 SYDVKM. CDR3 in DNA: TGTGCCAGCAGTCGGGGGCGGGAGTATGAAAAACTGTTTTTT. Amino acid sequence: CASSRGREYEKLFF.

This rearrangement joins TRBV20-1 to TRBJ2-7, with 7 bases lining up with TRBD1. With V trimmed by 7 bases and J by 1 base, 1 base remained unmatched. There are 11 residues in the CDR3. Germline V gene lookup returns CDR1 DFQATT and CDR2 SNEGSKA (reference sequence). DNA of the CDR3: TGCAGTGTGGACAGGTCCTACGAGCAGTACTTC. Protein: CSVDRSYEQYF.

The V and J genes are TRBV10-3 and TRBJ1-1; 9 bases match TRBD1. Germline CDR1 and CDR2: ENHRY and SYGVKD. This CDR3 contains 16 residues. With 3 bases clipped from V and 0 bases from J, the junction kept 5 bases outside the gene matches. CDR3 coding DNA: TGTGCCATCAGTGACGGAACAGGGGGCTTGAACACTGAAGCTTTCTTT. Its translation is CAISDGTGGLNTEAFF.

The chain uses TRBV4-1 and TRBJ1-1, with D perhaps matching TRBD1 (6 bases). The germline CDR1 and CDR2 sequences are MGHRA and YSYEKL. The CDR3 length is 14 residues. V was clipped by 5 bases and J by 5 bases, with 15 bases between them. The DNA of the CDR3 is TGCGCCAGCAGCTTTCGGGAAAGGGGGACTGAAGCTTTCTTT. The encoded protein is CASSFRERGTEAFF.

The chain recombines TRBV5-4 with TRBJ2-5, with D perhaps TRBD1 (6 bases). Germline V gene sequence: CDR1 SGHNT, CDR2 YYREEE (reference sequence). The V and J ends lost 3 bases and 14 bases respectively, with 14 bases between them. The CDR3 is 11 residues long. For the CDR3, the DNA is TGTGCCAGCAGCTACCCCAGGACAGACTACTTC. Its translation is CASSYPRTDYF.

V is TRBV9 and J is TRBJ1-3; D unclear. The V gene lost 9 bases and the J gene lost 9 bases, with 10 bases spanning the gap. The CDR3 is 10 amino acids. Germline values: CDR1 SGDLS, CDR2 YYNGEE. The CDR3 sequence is CAIPLFTIYF. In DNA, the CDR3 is TGTGCCATCCCTCTATTCACCATATATTTT.

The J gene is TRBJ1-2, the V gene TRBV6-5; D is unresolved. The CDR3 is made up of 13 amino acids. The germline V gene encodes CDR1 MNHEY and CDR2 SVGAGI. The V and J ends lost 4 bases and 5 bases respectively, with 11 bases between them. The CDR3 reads CASSWRQNYGYTF. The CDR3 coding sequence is TGTGCCAGCAGTTGGAGGCAGAATTATGGCTACACCTTC.

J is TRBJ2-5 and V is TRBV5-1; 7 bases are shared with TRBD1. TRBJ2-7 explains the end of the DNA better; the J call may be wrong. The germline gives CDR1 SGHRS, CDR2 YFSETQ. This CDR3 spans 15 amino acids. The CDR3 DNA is TGCGCCAGCAGCTTGATGAACAGGGGAACCTACGAGCAGTACTTC. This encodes CASSLMNRGTYEQYF.

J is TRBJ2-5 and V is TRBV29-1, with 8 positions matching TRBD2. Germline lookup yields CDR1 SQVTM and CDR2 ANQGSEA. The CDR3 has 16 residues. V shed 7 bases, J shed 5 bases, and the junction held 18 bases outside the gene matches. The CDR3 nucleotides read TGCAGCGCCCACTCCGGGACGGCGGGAGGTTTCGAGACCCAGTACTTC. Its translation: CSAHSGTAGGFETQYF.

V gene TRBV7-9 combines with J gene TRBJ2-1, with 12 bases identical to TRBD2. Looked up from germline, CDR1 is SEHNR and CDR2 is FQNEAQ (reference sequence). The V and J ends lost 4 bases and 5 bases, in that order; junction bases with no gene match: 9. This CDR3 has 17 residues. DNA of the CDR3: TGTGCCAGCAGCTCGCGATGGACTAGCGGGACCCACAATGAGCAGTTCTTC. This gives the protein CASSSRWTSGTHNEQFF.

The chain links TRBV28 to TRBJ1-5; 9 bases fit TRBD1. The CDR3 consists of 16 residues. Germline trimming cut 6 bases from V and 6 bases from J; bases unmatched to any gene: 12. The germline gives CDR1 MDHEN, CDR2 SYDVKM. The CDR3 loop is CASRLRDRVIGQPQHF. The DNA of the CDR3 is TGTGCCAGCAGACTCCGGGACAGGGTTATTGGTCAGCCCCAGCATTTT.

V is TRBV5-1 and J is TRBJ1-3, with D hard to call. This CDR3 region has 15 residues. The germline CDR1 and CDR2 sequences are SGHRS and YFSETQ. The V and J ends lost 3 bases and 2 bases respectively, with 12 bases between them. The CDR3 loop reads CASSSQAVAGNTIYF. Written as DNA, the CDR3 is TGCGCCAGCAGCTCCCAGGCCGTGGCTGGAAACACCATATATTTT.

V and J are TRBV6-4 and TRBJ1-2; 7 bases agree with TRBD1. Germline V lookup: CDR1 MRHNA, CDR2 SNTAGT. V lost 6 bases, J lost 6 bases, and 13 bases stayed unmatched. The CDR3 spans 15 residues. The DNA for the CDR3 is TGTGCCAGCAGACAAACAGGGGATAATAGGGATGGCTACACCTTC. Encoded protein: CASRQTGDNRDGYTF.

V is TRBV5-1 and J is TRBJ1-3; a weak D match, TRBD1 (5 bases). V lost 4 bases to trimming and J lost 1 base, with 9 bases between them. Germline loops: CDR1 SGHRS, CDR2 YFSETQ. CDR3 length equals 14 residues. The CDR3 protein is CASSDQGSGNTIYF. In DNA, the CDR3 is TGCGCCAGCAGCGACCAGGGATCTGGAAACACCATATATTTT. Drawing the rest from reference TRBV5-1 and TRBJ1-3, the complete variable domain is KAGVTQTPRYLIKTRGQQVTLSCSPISGHRSVSWYQQTPGQGLQFLFEYFSETQRNKGNFPGRFSGRQFSNSRSEMNVSTLELGDSALYLCASSDQGSGNTIYFGEGSWLTVV.

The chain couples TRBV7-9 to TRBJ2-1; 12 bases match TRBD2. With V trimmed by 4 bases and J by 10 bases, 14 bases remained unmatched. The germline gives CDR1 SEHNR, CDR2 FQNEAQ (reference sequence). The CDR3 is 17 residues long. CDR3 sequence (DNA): TGTGCCAGCAGCTCGGGGGGGGGTCCTAGCGGGAGGGCCGAGCAGTTCTTC. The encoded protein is CASSSGGGPSGRAEQFF.

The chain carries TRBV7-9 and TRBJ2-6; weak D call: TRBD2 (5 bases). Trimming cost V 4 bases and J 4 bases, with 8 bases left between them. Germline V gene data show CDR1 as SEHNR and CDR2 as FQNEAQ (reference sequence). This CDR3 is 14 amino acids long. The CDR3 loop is CASSSTRGANVLTF. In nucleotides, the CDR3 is TGTGCCAGCAGCTCTACTAGAGGGGCCAACGTCCTGACTTTC.

The CDR3 DNA is TGTGCCAGCAGCCAACTAAGCGGGAGGGACGAGCAGTACTTC. Protein sequence: CASSQLSGRDEQYF. V gene TRBV4-2 combines with J gene TRBJ2-7; TRBD2 agrees at 10 bases. CDR3 length: 14 amino acids. V gave up 2 bases and J gave up 5 bases; unmatched junction bases: 3. Germline lookup yields CDR1 LGHNA and CDR2 YNFKEQ.

This CDR3 is CASISGQSNQPQHF. The CDR3 nucleotides read TGTGCCAGCATTTCGGGACAGAGCAATCAGCCCCAGCATTTT. The chain joins TRBV6-1 to TRBJ1-5, with 7 bases identical to TRBD1. V dropped 7 bases and J dropped 1; count of bases not matched to a gene: 4. CDR1 MNHNS and CDR2 SASEGT come from the germline V gene. The CDR3 covers 14 residues.

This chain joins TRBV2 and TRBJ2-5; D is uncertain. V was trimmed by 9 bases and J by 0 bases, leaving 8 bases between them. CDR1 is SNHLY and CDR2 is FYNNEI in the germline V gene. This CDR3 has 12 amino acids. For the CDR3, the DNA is TGTGCCAGGCGACTGAACCAAGAGACCCAGTACTTC. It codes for CARRLNQETQYF.

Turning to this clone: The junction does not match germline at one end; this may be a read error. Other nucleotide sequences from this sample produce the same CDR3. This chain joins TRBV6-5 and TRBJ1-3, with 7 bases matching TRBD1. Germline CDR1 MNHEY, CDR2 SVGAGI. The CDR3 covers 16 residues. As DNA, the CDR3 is TGCGCCAGCAGTTCGATAGGGGGCGGCTTTGGAAACACCATATATTTT. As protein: CASSSIGGGFGNTIYF.

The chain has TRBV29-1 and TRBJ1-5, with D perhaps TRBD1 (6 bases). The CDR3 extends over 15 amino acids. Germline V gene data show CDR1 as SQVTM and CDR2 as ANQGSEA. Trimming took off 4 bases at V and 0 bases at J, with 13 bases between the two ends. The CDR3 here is CSVGEQGGSNQPQHF. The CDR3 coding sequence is TGCAGCGTTGGGGAACAGGGTGGTAGCAATCAGCCCCAGCATTTT.

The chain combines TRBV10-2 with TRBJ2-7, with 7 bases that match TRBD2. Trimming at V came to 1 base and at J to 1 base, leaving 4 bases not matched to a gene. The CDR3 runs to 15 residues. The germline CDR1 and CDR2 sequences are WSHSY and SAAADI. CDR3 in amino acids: CASSEWGGVSYEQYF. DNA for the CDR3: TGCGCCAGCAGTGAGTGGGGGGGAGTGTCCTACGAGCAGTACTTC.

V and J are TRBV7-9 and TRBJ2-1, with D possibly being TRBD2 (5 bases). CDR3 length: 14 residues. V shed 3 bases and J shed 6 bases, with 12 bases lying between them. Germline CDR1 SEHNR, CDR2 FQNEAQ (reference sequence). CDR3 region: CASSLLDSSNEQFF. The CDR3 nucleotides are TGTGCCAGCAGCTTGTTGGACTCCAGCAATGAGCAGTTCTTC.

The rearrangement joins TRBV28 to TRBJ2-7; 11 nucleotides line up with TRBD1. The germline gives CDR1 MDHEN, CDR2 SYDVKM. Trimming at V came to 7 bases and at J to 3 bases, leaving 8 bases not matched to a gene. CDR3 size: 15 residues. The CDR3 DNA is TGTGCCAGCAAACGTCGTGGGACAGGGGGCTACGAGCAGTACTTC. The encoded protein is CASKRRGTGGYEQYF.

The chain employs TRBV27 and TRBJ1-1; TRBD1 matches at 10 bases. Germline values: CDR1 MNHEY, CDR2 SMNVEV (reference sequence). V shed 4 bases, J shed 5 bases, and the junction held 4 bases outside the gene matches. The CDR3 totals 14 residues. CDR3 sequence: CASSSRTGGTEAFF. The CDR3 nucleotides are TGTGCCAGCAGTTCAAGGACAGGGGGGACTGAAGCTTTCTTT.